This T cell receptor (beta chain) was retrieved from a study of vaccination and CD4 T cells after COVID-19. Study summary: Investigators drew the post-COVID samples a median roughly 99 days after diagnosis, with a range of 35 to 161. Overlapping spike peptides of SARS-CoV-2, HCoV-NL63, HCoV-OC43 and HCoV-229E stimulated the cells. Culture controls were given either a CEFX pool, an HIV-1 Nef pool, or no peptide.

An Oncomine TCR Beta short-read assay was used to sequence the DNA from cultured CD4+ T cells. Using the QIAamp micro DNA kit, genomic DNA was extracted from the CD4+ T cells that had been cultured. TCRdb re-called the PCR reads with MiXCR, one entry per CDR3 protein. This table has 8,000 to 10,000 distinct CDR3 sequences, 35% appearing once. Documented treatment: approximately 10-day PBMC culture with coronavirus spike peptide pools or control peptides (ViraFEST assay). Gathered ahead of the COVID-19 pandemic (2011-2018) were the CD4+ T cells of the unexposed donor. This clonotype was recorded a few times. Its antigen is currently unknown. The CDR3 runs 15 residues. V shed 6 bases and J shed 0 bases, with 12 bases lying between them. Germline assignment: CDR1 MDHEN and CDR2 SYDVKM. Study-wide results and caveats: SARS-CoV-2-reactive clonotype medians increased from about 20 to 38, not significantly.

Sequenced: CD4+ T cells from blood, cultured in vitro. This clonotype was sampled from a human donor in good health. This chain joins TRBV28 and TRBJ2-4; D gene ambiguous. The CDR3: CASSLLALAKNIQYF. CDR3 sequence (DNA): TGTGCCAGCAGCCTCTTGGCCCTAGCCAAAAACATTCAGTACTTC.